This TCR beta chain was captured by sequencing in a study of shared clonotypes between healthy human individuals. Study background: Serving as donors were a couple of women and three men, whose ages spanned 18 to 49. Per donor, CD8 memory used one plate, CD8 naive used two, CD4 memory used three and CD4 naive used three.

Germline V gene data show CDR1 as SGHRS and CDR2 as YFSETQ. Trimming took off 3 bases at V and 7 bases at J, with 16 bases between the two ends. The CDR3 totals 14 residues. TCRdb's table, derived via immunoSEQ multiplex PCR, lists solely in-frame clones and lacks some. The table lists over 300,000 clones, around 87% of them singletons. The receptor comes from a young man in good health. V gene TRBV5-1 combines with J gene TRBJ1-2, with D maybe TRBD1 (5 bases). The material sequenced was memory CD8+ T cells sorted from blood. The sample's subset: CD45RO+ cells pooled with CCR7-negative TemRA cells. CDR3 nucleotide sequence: TGCGCCAGCAGCTGGGGCGCAGGGCCCCTTGGCTACACCTTC. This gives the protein CASSWGAGPLGYTF. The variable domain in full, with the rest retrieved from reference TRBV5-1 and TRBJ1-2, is KAGVTQTPRYLIKTRGQQVTLSCSPISGHRSVSWYQQTPGQGLQFLFEYFSETQRNKGNFPGRFSGRQFSNSRSEMNVSTLELGDSALYLCASSWGAGPLGYTFGSGTRLTVV.